This T cell receptor (beta chain) was observed in a study of blood T cell repertoires in COVID-19. Looked up from germline, CDR1 is MNHEY and CDR2 is SVGAGI. The CDR3 has 13 amino acids. Trimming stripped 7 bases from V and 0 bases from J, with 10 bases between. This clone was seen just once. Which cohort a participant joined came from the clinical history participants gave. Method: immunoSEQ multiplex PCR; TCRdb's copy keeps in-frame clones and lacks some. The sample has a few hundred thousand clones, about 91% seen once. The chain recombines TRBV6-5 with TRBJ2-7, with D maybe TRBD1 (6 bases). The sequencing sample was made of PBMCs or T cells enriched from blood (not recorded which). The TCR sequence derives from a woman between 18 and 30 years old who had recovered from COVID-19. Here the CDR3 DNA reads TGTGCCAGCACCTGGGACACCTCCTACGAGCAGTACTTC. Translated, it gives CASTWDTSYEQYF.